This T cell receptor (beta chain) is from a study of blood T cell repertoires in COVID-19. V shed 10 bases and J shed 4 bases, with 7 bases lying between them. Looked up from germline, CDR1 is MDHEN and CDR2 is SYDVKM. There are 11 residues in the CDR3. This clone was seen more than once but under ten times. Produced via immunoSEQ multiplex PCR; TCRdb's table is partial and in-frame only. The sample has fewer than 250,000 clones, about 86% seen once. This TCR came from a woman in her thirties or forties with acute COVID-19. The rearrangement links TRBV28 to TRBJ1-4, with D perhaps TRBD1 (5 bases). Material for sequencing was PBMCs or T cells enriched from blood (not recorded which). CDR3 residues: CATGINEKLFF. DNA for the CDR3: TGTGCCACAGGGATTAATGAAAAACTGTTTTTT.